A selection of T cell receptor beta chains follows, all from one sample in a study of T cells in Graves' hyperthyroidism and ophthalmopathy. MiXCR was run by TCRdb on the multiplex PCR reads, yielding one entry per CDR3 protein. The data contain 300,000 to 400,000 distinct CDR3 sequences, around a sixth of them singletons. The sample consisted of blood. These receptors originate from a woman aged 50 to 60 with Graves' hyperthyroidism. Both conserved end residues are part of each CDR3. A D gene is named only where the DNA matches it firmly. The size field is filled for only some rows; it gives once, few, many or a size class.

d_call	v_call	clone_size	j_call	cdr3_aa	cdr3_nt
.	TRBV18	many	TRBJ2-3	CASSLLGADTQYF	TGTGCCAGCTCACTACTTGGCGCAGATACGCAGTATTTT
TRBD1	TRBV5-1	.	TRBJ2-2	CASKGTGGDITGELFF	TGCGCCAGCAAAGGGACAGGGGGCGATATCACCGGGGAGCTGTTTTTT
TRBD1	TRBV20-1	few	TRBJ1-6	CSAKTGGRNSPLHF	TGCAGTGCGAAGACAGGGGGCCGTAATTCACCCCTCCACTTT
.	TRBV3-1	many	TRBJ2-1	CASSQESGVTYNEQFF	TGTGCCAGCAGCCAAGAATCGGGAGTTACGTACAATGAGCAGTTCTTC
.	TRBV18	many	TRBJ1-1	CASSPLDKNTEAFF	TGTGCCAGCTCACCCCTGGACAAGAACACTGAAGCTTTCTTT
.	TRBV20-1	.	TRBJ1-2	CSALAGTNYGYTF	TGCAGTGCTCTGGCAGGGACAAACTATGGCTACACCTTC
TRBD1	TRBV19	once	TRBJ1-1	CASSMLVDREAEAFF	TGTGCCAGTAGTATGTTGGTGGACAGGGAGGCTGAAGCTTTCTTT
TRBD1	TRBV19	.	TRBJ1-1	CASSISGGPEAFF	TGTGCCAGTAGTATCTCAGGGGGCCCTGAAGCTTTCTTT
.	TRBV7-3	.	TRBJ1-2	CASRLPREARRHYGYTF	TGTGCCAGCAGATTACCCCGCGAGGCGCGGAGACACTATGGCTACACCTTC
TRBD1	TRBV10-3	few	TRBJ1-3	CAISDLGQGTGNTIYF	TGTGCCATCAGTGATCTGGGACAGGGAACCGGAAACACCATATATTTT
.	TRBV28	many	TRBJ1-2	CASSRSGGTNYGYTF	TGTGCCAGCAGTCGTTCGGGAGGGACTAACTATGGCTACACCTTC
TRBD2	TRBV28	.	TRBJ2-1	CASSLPGGRTLNEQFF	TGTGCCAGCAGTTTGCCTGGCGGGAGGACCCTCAATGAGCAGTTCTTC
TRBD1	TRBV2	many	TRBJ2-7	CASIRDRPPLNYEQYF	TGTGCCAGCATCCGGGACAGGCCACCTCTCAACTACGAGCAGTACTTC
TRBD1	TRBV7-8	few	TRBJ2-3	CASSPGTGHTDTQYF	TGTGCCAGCAGCCCTGGGACAGGTCACACAGATACGCAGTATTTT
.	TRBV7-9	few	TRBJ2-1	CASSFFAGNEQFF	TGTGCCAGCAGCTTTTTTGCAGGGAATGAGCAGTTCTTC
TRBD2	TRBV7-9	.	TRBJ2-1	CASSSPTSGSGGYYNEQFF	TGTGCCAGCAGCTCTCCGACTAGCGGGAGTGGTGGATACTACAATGAGCAGTTCTTC
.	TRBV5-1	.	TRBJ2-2	CASSGGLSGFTGELFF	TGCGCCAGCAGCGGGGGACTCTCGGGCTTCACCGGGGAGCTGTTTTTT
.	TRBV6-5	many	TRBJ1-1	CASSYSTTGDTEAFF	TGTGCCAGCAGTTACTCGACTACAGGAGACACTGAAGCTTTCTTT